What follows are 30 T cell receptor beta chains derived from one specimen sequenced in a study of blood T cell repertoires in COVID-19. Data came from immunoSEQ multiplex PCR; TCRdb stores just in-frame clones and leaves some out. The sample consists of about 150,000 clones, about 86% of them appearing once. Sequences were obtained from PBMCs or T cells enriched from blood (not recorded which). These receptors were obtained from a middle-aged man who had recovered from COVID-19.

The J gene is TRBJ2-1, the V gene TRBV5-4; TRBD2 aligns across 15 bases. J lost 6 bases, V lost 4 bases, and 8 bases had no gene match. CDR3 length: 17 residues. Germline loops: CDR1 SGHNT, CDR2 YYREEE (reference sequence). CDR3 nucleotides: TGTGCCAGCAGCGTTTGGGGACTAGCGGGGGGTGGCAATGAGCAGTTCTTC. This sequence encodes CASSVWGLAGGGNEQFF.

This CDR3 reads CASSQGQGPSYEQYF. The DNA for the CDR3 is TGTGCCAGCAGCCAAGGACAGGGACCTTCCTACGAGCAGTACTTC. This chain uses TRBV7-6 with TRBJ2-7; 8 bases align to TRBD1. The V segment lost 5 bases and the J segment 1 base; nucleotides outside the gene matches: 7. There are 15 residues in the CDR3. Germline CDR1 SGHVS, CDR2 FNYEAQ.

V usage is TRBV11-2 and J usage is TRBJ2-1, with TRBD2 matching 15 bases. Germline V gene sequence: CDR1 SGHAT, CDR2 FQNNGV. This CDR3 has 18 amino acids. J gave up 8 bases and V 2 bases, and 10 bases lay outside the gene matches. CDR3 residues: CASSLRAPGLAGGYEQFF. CDR3 nucleotide sequence: TGTGCCAGCAGCTTAAGAGCCCCGGGACTAGCGGGGGGTTATGAGCAGTTCTTC.

The chain recombines TRBV5-1 with TRBJ1-1, with a possible D match to TRBD1 (6 bases). Germline CDR1 reads SGHRS; CDR2 reads YFSETQ. The CDR3 extends over 14 amino acids. V lost 6 bases and J 6 bases, leaving 18 bases between the germline ends. CDR3 nucleotides: TGCGCCAGCAAAATGGGTGGCGGACAGCCTGAAGCTTTCTTT. It codes for CASKMGGGQPEAFF. Based on the CDR3 plus reference TRBV5-1 and TRBJ1-1, the full variable domain is KAGVTQTPRYLIKTRGQQVTLSCSPISGHRSVSWYQQTPGQGLQFLFEYFSETQRNKGNFPGRFSGRQFSNSRSEMNVSTLELGDSALYLCASKMGGGQPEAFFGQGTRLTVV.

The genes are TRBV30 and TRBJ1-4, with TRBD1 identical over 9 bases. Germline lookup yields CDR1 GTSNPN and CDR2 SVGIG (reference sequence). V gave up 3 bases and J gave up 7 bases; unmatched junction bases: 6. The CDR3 is made up of 14 amino acids. This CDR3 reads CAWRLDRGGEKLFF. In DNA, the CDR3 is TGTGCCTGGAGATTGGACAGGGGAGGTGAAAAACTGTTTTTT.

In nucleotides, the CDR3 is TGTGCCAGCAGTTTTCAGGGCCAGCCCCAGCATTTT. Translated: CASSFQGQPQHF. The chain recombines TRBV12-3 or TRBV12-4 with TRBJ1-5; D possibly corresponds to TRBD1 (5 bases). Trimming left V 3 bases short and J 7 bases short, with 7 bases between. The CDR3 extends over 12 amino acids.

The chain is built from TRBV5-1 and TRBJ2-7; 12 bases align to TRBD1. The CDR3 sequence is 17 residues long. Unmatched junction bases numbered 12, after V lost 4 bases and J lost 4 bases. CDR1 is SGHRS and CDR2 is YFSETQ in the germline V gene. The CDR3 DNA reads as TGCGCCAGCAGCAAAATACCCGGGACAGGGGGCGCGTACGAGCAGTACTTC. It encodes CASSKIPGTGGAYEQYF. Drawing the rest from reference TRBV5-1 and TRBJ2-7, the complete variable domain is KAGVTQTPRYLIKTRGQQVTLSCSPISGHRSVSWYQQTPGQGLQFLFEYFSETQRNKGNFPGRFSGRQFSNSRSEMNVSTLELGDSALYLCASSKIPGTGGAYEQYFGPGTRLTVT.

In this sample, this clone turned up a few times. This chain connects TRBV12-2 to TRBJ1-3; the D call of TRBD1 is as the table states it, not checked on the DNA. TRBV12-2 is a pseudogene segment. This CDR3 spans 15 amino acids. The CDR3 sequence is CASRLSRASGNTIYF. In DNA, the CDR3 is TGTGCAAGTCGCTTGTCCAGGGCCTCTGGAAACACCATATATTTT.

This chain connects TRBV9 to TRBJ2-1; D is perhaps TRBD2 (7 bases). The CDR3 totals 14 residues. Trimming shortened V by 0 bases and J by 9 bases, and 13 bases separated the two germline ends. Germline V gene data show CDR1 as SGDLS and CDR2 as YYNGEE. The DNA for the CDR3 is TGTGCCAGCAGCGTAGCTCAGGGGAGGGGTGAGCAGTTCTTC. Its translation is CASSVAQGRGEQFF.

CDR3 DNA: TGTGCCAGCAGTTACTCGGGGCGGGGTCAAGGCGAGCAGTACTTC. Protein: CASSYSGRGQGEQYF. The rearrangement joins TRBV6-5 to TRBJ2-7; maybe TRBD2 (6 bases). CDR1 and CDR2 from the germline V gene are MNHEY and SVGAGI. V lost 0 bases and J lost 6, with 15 bases in between. The CDR3 consists of 15 residues.

As for this clone: Sequence at one end of the junction differs from germline and may be a read error. The CDR3 sequence is CASSLVAGGRETQYF. The CDR3 bases are TGTGCTAGCAGCTTAGTAGCGGGGGGGAGAGAGACCCAGTACTTC. The rearrangement uses TRBV7-7 and TRBJ2-5; TRBD2 matches at 11 bases. CDR1 and CDR2 (germline): SSHAT, FNYEAQ (reference sequence). This CDR3 has 15 amino acids.

This sequence joins TRBV5-1 and TRBJ1-5; TRBD1 aligns across 7 bases. CDR1 and CDR2 (germline): SGHRS, YFSETQ. The CDR3 contains 14 residues. Trimming took 4 bases from V and 6 from J; bases not matched to a gene: 7. CDR3 amino acids: CASSPQTGLQPQHF. DNA for the CDR3: TGCGCCAGCAGCCCACAGACAGGGCTTCAGCCCCAGCATTTT.

The J gene is TRBJ1-3, the V gene TRBV2; D not resolved. Germline V gives CDR1 SNHLY, CDR2 FYNNEI. V lost 5 bases, J lost 8 bases, and 10 bases lay in between. This CDR3 is 12 amino acids long. The CDR3 protein is CASSISGDTIYF. In DNA form, the CDR3 reads TGTGCCAGCAGTATTTCCGGAGACACCATATATTTT.

This clone is a singleton in its sample. The chain has TRBV19 and TRBJ1-2; TRBD1 agrees at 8 bases. Unmatched junction bases numbered 6, after V lost 4 bases and J lost 5 bases. The CDR3 has 14 residues. The V gene's germline CDR1 is LNHDA and CDR2 SQIVND (reference sequence). CDR3 loop: CASSNYRGSYGYTF. CDR3 bases: TGTGCCAGTAGTAATTACAGGGGGTCATATGGCTACACCTTC.

The V and J genes are TRBV10-3 and TRBJ2-7, with D possibly being TRBD1 (5 bases). Germline-derived CDR1 and CDR2 are ENHRY and SYGVKD. CDR3 size: 12 residues. V lost 6 bases, J lost 6 bases, and 12 bases lay in between. The CDR3 loop reads CAISPGAVEQYF. CDR3 nucleotide sequence: TGTGCCATCAGCCCTGGGGCCGTCGAGCAGTACTTC.

The chain combines TRBV18 with TRBJ2-7; 8 bases are a match to TRBD1. V was pared by 3 bases and J by 7 bases, with 8 bases of the junction left unmatched. This CDR3 has 14 residues. From germline, CDR1 is KGHSH and CDR2 LQKENI. This CDR3 reads CASSPPQGANEQYF. The CDR3 nucleotides are TGTGCCAGCTCACCTCCGCAGGGGGCGAATGAGCAGTACTTC.

Only a few counts were recorded for this clone. The V gene is TRBV9, the J gene TRBJ1-6; 7 nucleotides align to TRBD1. The V segment lost 5 bases and the J segment 5 bases; nucleotides outside the gene matches: 10. CDR1 and CDR2 from the germline V gene are SGDLS and YYNGEE. CDR3 size: 16 residues. The CDR3 reads CASSFEQGMNNSPLHF. The CDR3 nucleotides are TGTGCCAGCAGTTTTGAACAGGGGATGAATAATTCACCCCTCCACTTT.

The genes are TRBV27 and TRBJ1-5; D remains ambiguous. Trimming shortened V by 7 bases and J by 0 bases, and 13 bases separated the two germline ends. CDR1 and CDR2 from the germline V gene are MNHEY and SMNVEV (reference sequence). CDR3 size: 15 residues. CDR3: CASKQDGYSNQPQHF. DNA of the CDR3: TGTGCCAGCAAGCAAGACGGGTATAGCAATCAGCCCCAGCATTTT.

About this clone itself: This same CDR3 is encoded by further DNA sequences in the sample. The V and J genes are TRBV5-1 and TRBJ1-2, with D maybe TRBD1 (5 bases). V gave up 0 bases and J gave up 7 bases, with 10 bases separating them. The CDR3 sequence is 13 residues long. Per the germline V gene, CDR1 is SGHRS and CDR2 is YFSETQ. The CDR3 spells CASSLEGTGGYTF. Here the CDR3 DNA reads TGCGCCAGCAGCTTGGAAGGGACTGGTGGCTACACCTTC.

V and J are TRBV7-2 and TRBJ1-5, with 7 bases identical to TRBD1. The CDR3 runs 14 residues. Trimming took 5 bases from V and 6 from J; bases not matched to a gene: 7. Germline V gene sequence: CDR1 SGHTA, CDR2 FQGNSA. CDR3 amino acids: CASSPRQGGQPQHF. The CDR3, as DNA: TGTGCCAGCAGCCCCCGACAGGGAGGTCAGCCCCAGCATTTT.

This clone was picked up one time. The CDR3 region is CASSLRYRNTGELFF. The CDR3 DNA reads TGTGCCAGCAGTTTACGGTACCGGAACACCGGGGAGCTGTTTTTT. This sequence joins TRBV27 and TRBJ2-2; D not certain. The germline V gene has CDR1 MNHEY and CDR2 SMNVEV (reference sequence). This CDR3 contains 15 residues. The ends were cut back, 2 bases at V and 1 base at J, with 8 bases in the middle.

This sequence joins TRBV7-9 and TRBJ2-6; D perhaps matches TRBD1 (6 bases). In germline, CDR1 is SEHNR, CDR2 FQNEAQ (reference sequence). Trimming took 5 bases from V and 1 from J, leaving 12 bases between them. The CDR3 is 16 amino acids. The DNA of the CDR3 is TGTGCCAGCAGCCATTTACAGGGATCTGGGGCCAACGTCCTGACTTTC. Translation gives CASSHLQGSGANVLTF. Full variable domain (outside the CDR3, taken from reference TRBV7-9 and TRBJ2-6): DTGVSQNPRHKITKRGQNVTFRCDPISEHNRLYWYRQTLGQGPEFLTYFQNEAQLEKSRLLSDRFSAERPKGSFSTLEIQRTEQGDSAMYLCASSHLQGSGANVLTFGAGSRLTVL.

This clone has a single count. This sequence joins TRBV7-9 and TRBJ2-2; D unclear. This CDR3 comprises 17 residues. From germline, CDR1 is SEHNR and CDR2 FQNEAQ (reference sequence). V lost 1 base to trimming and J lost 0 bases, with 12 bases between them. CDR3 in DNA: TGTGCCAGCAGCTTAGTGTCGCTAGAAACGAACACCGGGGAGCTGTTTTTT. Its translation: CASSLVSLETNTGELFF.

The chain has TRBV6-1 and TRBJ2-5; the match to TRBD2 covers 8 bases. CDR1 MNHNS and CDR2 SASEGT come from the germline V gene. The CDR3 extends over 17 amino acids. Trimming removed 1 base from V and 4 bases from J; junction bases left unmatched: 11. CDR3 loop: CASSEEPRTSRRETQYF. In DNA, the CDR3 is TGTGCCAGCAGTGAAGAACCGAGGACTAGCAGGAGAGAGACCCAGTACTTC.

CDR3 DNA: TGTGCCAGCAGCTTAGCGGGGGGGCCGGTAGAGACCCAGTACTTC. Translating it yields CASSLAGGPVETQYF. The V gene is TRBV7-9, the J gene TRBJ2-5, with D tentatively TRBD2 (7 bases). Germline assignment: CDR1 SEHNR and CDR2 FQNEAQ (reference sequence). The CDR3 covers 15 residues. Trimming stripped 0 bases from V and 4 bases from J, with 12 bases between.

V usage is TRBV2 and J usage is TRBJ1-1, with 12 bases aligning to TRBD1. Looked up from germline, CDR1 is SNHLY and CDR2 is FYNNEI. After removal of 7 bases from V and 6 bases from J, the junction contained 3 bases not matched to a gene. The CDR3 covers 13 residues. The CDR3 nucleotides are TGTGCCAGCATGGGACAGGGGGCCCCTGAAGCTTTCTTT. Translating gives CASMGQGAPEAFF. Full variable domain (rest looked up from reference TRBV2 and TRBJ1-1): EPEVTQTPSHQVTQMGQEVILRCVPISNHLYFYWYRQILGQKVEFLVSFYNNEISEKSEIFDDQFSVERPDGSNFTLKIRSTKLEDSAMYFCASMGQGAPEAFFGQGTRLTVV.

This clone is a singleton in its sample. V is TRBV4-1 and J is TRBJ1-4; no clear D gene. Trimming pared 3 bases from V and 2 bases from J, leaving 13 bases between. This CDR3 is built from 16 residues. Germline V lookup: CDR1 MGHRA, CDR2 YSYEKL. The CDR3 DNA sequence: TGCGCCAGCAGCCACACACAACCAACCACTAATGAAAAACTGTTTTTT. This sequence encodes CASSHTQPTTNEKLFF.

In this sample, this clone turned up many times. The sample has other DNA sequences that encode this CDR3 too. V gene TRBV27 combines with J gene TRBJ2-1; TRBD1 matches at 10 bases. The V gene's germline CDR1 is MNHEY and CDR2 SMNVEV (reference sequence). After removal of 5 bases from V and 7 bases from J, the junction contained 5 bases not matched to a gene. CDR3 length: 14 residues. The CDR3 here is CASSPGTGANEQFF. Here the CDR3 DNA reads TGTGCCAGCAGTCCCGGGACAGGGGCGAATGAGCAGTTCTTC.

This chain joins TRBV19 and TRBJ2-1; 10 bases align to TRBD1. Germline values: CDR1 LNHDA, CDR2 SQIVND (reference sequence). V gave up 7 bases and J gave up 6 bases; unmatched junction bases: 9. CDR3 size: 15 residues. CDR3 DNA: TGTGCCAGTAAACTTGGGACAGGGGCCTTCAATGAGCAGTTCTTC. Translated, it gives CASKLGTGAFNEQFF.

This clone has just a few counts. The chain links TRBV27 to TRBJ1-6, with D possibly matching TRBD1 (5 bases). This CDR3 comprises 14 residues. CDR1 is MNHEY, CDR2 SMNVEV, per germline (reference sequence). The germline V and J ends were trimmed by 0 bases and 7 bases, with 7 bases remaining between them. CDR3 DNA: TGTGCCAGCAGTTTATCAGGGGTCAATTCACCCCTCCACTTT. Amino acids: CASSLSGVNSPLHF.